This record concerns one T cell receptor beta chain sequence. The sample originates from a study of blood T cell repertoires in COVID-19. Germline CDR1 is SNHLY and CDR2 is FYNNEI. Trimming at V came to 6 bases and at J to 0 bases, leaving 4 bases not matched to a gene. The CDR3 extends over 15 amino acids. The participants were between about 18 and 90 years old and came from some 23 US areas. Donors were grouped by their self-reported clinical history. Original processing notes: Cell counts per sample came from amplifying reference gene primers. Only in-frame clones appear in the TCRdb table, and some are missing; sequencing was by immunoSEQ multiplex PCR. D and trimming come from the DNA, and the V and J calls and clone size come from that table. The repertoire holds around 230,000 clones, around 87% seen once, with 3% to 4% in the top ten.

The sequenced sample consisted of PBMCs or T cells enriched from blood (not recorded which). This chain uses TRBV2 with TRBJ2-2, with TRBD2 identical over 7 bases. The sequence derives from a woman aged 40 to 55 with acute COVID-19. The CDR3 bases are TGTGCCAGCAGCCGGGACTATTCGAACACCGGGGAGCTGTTTTTT. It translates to CASSRDYSNTGELFF. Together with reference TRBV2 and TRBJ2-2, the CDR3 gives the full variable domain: EPEVTQTPSHQVTQMGQEVILRCVPISNHLYFYWYRQILGQKVEFLVSFYNNEISEKSEIFDDQFSVERPDGSNFTLKIRSTKLEDSAMYFCASSRDYSNTGELFFGEGSRLTVL.